The source of this TCR beta chain is a study of blood T cell repertoires in COVID-19. Study-wide background: Sites in the United States, Italy and Spain provided acute and convalescent COVID-19 samples. PBMCs, B-cell-depleted T cells, or T cells provided the cDNA or gDNA that made up the material.

Per germline, CDR1 WNHNN and CDR2 SYGVQD (reference sequence). The CDR3 runs to 13 residues. J was trimmed by 5 bases and V by 6 bases; bases with no gene match: 3. In the authors' workflow: Amplification from reference gene primers served as the basis for estimated nucleated cell counts. The repertoire was sequenced with immunoSEQ multiplex PCR; TCRdb's copy has only in-frame clones and lacks some. V, J and clone size derive from that table, while D and trimming were established from the DNA sequence. The table lists 130,000 or so clones, roughly 84% of them singletons. The chain carries TRBV10-1 and TRBJ2-2; TRBD1 matches at 7 bases. The specimen sequenced was peripheral blood. This clonotype was sampled from a man aged 55-75 years with acute or convalescent COVID-19. CDR3 bases: TGCGCCAGCAGCCCCAGGGGGACCGGGGAGCTGTTTTTT. Its translation: CASSPRGTGELFF.